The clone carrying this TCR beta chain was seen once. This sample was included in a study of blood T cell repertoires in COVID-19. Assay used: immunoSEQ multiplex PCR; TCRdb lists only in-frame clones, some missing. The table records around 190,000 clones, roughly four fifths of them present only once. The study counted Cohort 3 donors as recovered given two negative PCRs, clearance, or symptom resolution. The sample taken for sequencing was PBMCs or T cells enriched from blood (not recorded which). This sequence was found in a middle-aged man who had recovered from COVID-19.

CDR3 sequence (DNA): TGTGCCAGCTCCATGGGACAGAGCTCTGGAAACACCATATATTTT. Translation: CASSMGQSSGNTIYF. The V and J genes are TRBV18 and TRBJ1-3; 7 bases line up with TRBD1. The CDR3 covers 15 residues. Germline-derived CDR1 and CDR2 are KGHSH and LQKENI. The ends lost 6 bases at V and 0 bases at J; junction bases unmatched: 5.